Listed below are T cell receptor beta chains from one sample, sequenced in a study of tumor T cells in aggressive B-cell lymphoma. TCRdb keeps only in-frame clones here, not all; method: immunoSEQ multiplex PCR. The sample includes some 4,200 clones, 91% seen only once; the top ten take 2% to 3%. Sequencing was done on a sample of tumor tissue. The receptor set was obtained from an adult with diffuse large B cell lymphoma. Both conserved end residues are part of each CDR3. Fields, in order: D gene, V gene, clone size, J gene, CDR3 protein, CDR3 DNA. A D gene is named only where the DNA matches it firmly. Clone size is stated in some rows and not others, as once, few, many or a class when expanded.

d_gene: TRBD2; v_gene: TRBV29-1; abundance: few; j_gene: TRBJ2-1; CDR3aa: CSVGLDVDEQFF; CDR3nt: TGCAGCGTCGGACTAGACGTTGATGAGCAGTTCTTC
d_gene: TRBD2; v_gene: TRBV7-2; abundance: NA; j_gene: TRBJ2-7; CDR3aa: CASSFRGDVAYEQYF; CDR3nt: TGTGCCAGCAGCTTCCGGGGGGACGTAGCCTACGAGCAGTACTTC
d_gene: TRBD1; v_gene: TRBV4-3; abundance: once; j_gene: TRBJ2-1; CDR3aa: CASSQALGLARGNEQFF; CDR3nt: TGCGCCAGCAGCCAGGCCCTCGGGCTAGCCAGGGGGAATGAGCAGTTCTTC
d_gene: NA; v_gene: TRBV5-4; abundance: NA; j_gene: TRBJ2-4; CDR3aa: CASSLPNEANIQYF; CDR3nt: TGTGCCAGCAGCCTCCCTAATGAGGCGAACATTCAGTACTTC
d_gene: NA; v_gene: TRBV7-2; abundance: NA; j_gene: TRBJ1-1; CDR3aa: CASSFGLGHLNTEAFF; CDR3nt: TGTGCCAGCAGCTTTGGTCTGGGACACCTAAACACTGAAGCTTTCTTT
d_gene: TRBD1; v_gene: TRBV13; abundance: NA; j_gene: TRBJ1-2; CDR3aa: CASSQGQGFFYGYTF; CDR3nt: TGTGCCAGCAGTCAGGGACAGGGGTTTTTCTATGGCTACACCTTC
d_gene: NA; v_gene: TRBV29-1; abundance: NA; j_gene: TRBJ1-1; CDR3aa: CSVGLRTRDTEAFF; CDR3nt: TGCAGCGTTGGGTTGCGGACTAGGGACACTGAAGCTTTCTTT
d_gene: TRBD2; v_gene: TRBV28; abundance: NA; j_gene: TRBJ2-1; CDR3aa: CASSFRTLAGRYNEQFF; CDR3nt: TGTGCCAGCAGTTTTCGCACTCTAGCGGGACGTTACAATGAGCAGTTCTTC
d_gene: NA; v_gene: TRBV5-1; abundance: NA; j_gene: TRBJ2-5; CDR3aa: CASSPDSEETQYF; CDR3nt: TGCGCCAGCAGCCCCGACAGCGAAGAGACCCAGTACTTC
d_gene: NA; v_gene: TRBV15; abundance: NA; j_gene: TRBJ2-7; CDR3aa: CATSRERIAYYEQYF; CDR3nt: TGTGCCACCAGCAGAGAAAGGATAGCGTACTACGAGCAGTACTTC
d_gene: NA; v_gene: TRBV11-1; abundance: once; j_gene: TRBJ2-1; CDR3aa: CASSLLPPEQFF; CDR3nt: TGTGCCAGCAGCTTACTACCCCCGGAGCAGTTCTTC
d_gene: NA; v_gene: TRBV5-1; abundance: NA; j_gene: TRBJ1-1; CDR3aa: CASSPIGVNTEAFF; CDR3nt: TGCGCCAGCAGCCCTATCGGGGTGAACACTGAAGCTTTCTTT
d_gene: NA; v_gene: TRBV7-8; abundance: NA; j_gene: TRBJ2-7; CDR3aa: CASSSTDYYEQYF; CDR3nt: TGTGCCAGCAGCTCGACGGATTACTACGAGCAGTACTTT
d_gene: TRBD1; v_gene: TRBV5-1; abundance: NA; j_gene: TRBJ2-1; CDR3aa: CASSLTTGTGSSYNEQFF; CDR3nt: TGCGCCAGCAGCTTGACCACCGGGACAGGCAGCTCCTACAATGAGCAGTTCTTC
d_gene: TRBD1; v_gene: TRBV27; abundance: NA; j_gene: TRBJ2-5; CDR3aa: CASSYGTGVETQYF; CDR3nt: TGTGCCAGCAGTTATGGAACAGGGGTGGAGACCCAGTACTTC
d_gene: TRBD2; v_gene: TRBV9; abundance: NA; j_gene: TRBJ2-7; CDR3aa: CASSAGLAGHEQYF; CDR3nt: TGTGCCAGCAGCGCGGGACTAGCTGGGCACGAGCAGTACTTC
d_gene: TRBD2; v_gene: TRBV5-6; abundance: once; j_gene: TRBJ2-7; CDR3aa: CASSFLAGGPHEQYF; CDR3nt: TGTGCCAGCAGCTTCCTAGCGGGAGGGCCCCACGAGCAGTACTTC
d_gene: NA; v_gene: TRBV7-8; abundance: NA; j_gene: TRBJ1-1; CDR3aa: CASSPYENTEAFF; CDR3nt: TGTGCCAGCAGCCCCTATGAGAACACTGAAGCTTTCTTT
d_gene: NA; v_gene: TRBV7-2; abundance: NA; j_gene: TRBJ2-1; CDR3aa: CASSPQGRKAGYNEQFF; CDR3nt: TGTGCCAGCAGCCCCCAGGGTCGGAAAGCAGGGTACAATGAGCAGTTCTTC
d_gene: TRBD2; v_gene: TRBV30; abundance: NA; j_gene: TRBJ2-1; CDR3aa: CAWGTSGSSYNEQFF; CDR3nt: TGTGCCTGGGGGACTAGCGGGAGCTCCTACAATGAGCAGTTCTTC
d_gene: NA; v_gene: TRBV7-3; abundance: once; j_gene: TRBJ1-6; CDR3aa: CASSLSTGRNSPLHF; CDR3nt: TGTGCCAGCAGCTTAAGTACAGGGCGTAATTCACCCCTCCACTTT
d_gene: NA; v_gene: TRBV30; abundance: once; j_gene: TRBJ1-4; CDR3aa: CAWAATNEKLFF; CDR3nt: TGTGCCTGGGCAGCAACTAATGAAAAACTGTTTTTT
d_gene: NA; v_gene: TRBV28; abundance: NA; j_gene: TRBJ1-2; CDR3aa: CASSEQYGYTF; CDR3nt: TGTGCCAGCAGTGAACAGTATGGCTACACCTTC
d_gene: NA; v_gene: TRBV25-1; abundance: NA; j_gene: TRBJ2-7; CDR3aa: CASSDWYEQYF; CDR3nt: TGTGCCAGCAGTGATTGGTACGAGCAGTACTTC
d_gene: NA; v_gene: TRBV28; abundance: NA; j_gene: TRBJ2-5; CDR3aa: CASSQSGGPETQYF; CDR3nt: TGTGCCAGCAGTCAATCGGGGGGCCCAGAGACCCAGTACTTC
d_gene: TRBD1; v_gene: TRBV6-6; abundance: once; j_gene: TRBJ2-7; CDR3aa: CASRRTGGYEQYF; CDR3nt: TGTGCCAGCAGACGGACAGGGGGCTACGAGCAGTACTTC
d_gene: NA; v_gene: TRBV29-1; abundance: NA; j_gene: TRBJ1-2; CDR3aa: CSTWGYTF; CDR3nt: TGCAGCACTTGGGGCTACACCTTC
d_gene: NA; v_gene: TRBV15; abundance: NA; j_gene: TRBJ2-1; CDR3aa: CATSSLRGNSYNEQFF; CDR3nt: TGTGCCACCAGCAGTCTCAGGGGTAACTCCTACAATGAGCAGTTCTTC
d_gene: NA; v_gene: TRBV9; abundance: NA; j_gene: TRBJ2-1; CDR3aa: CASSAGYEQFF; CDR3nt: TGTGCCAGCAGCGCAGGGTATGAGCAGTTCTTC
d_gene: NA; v_gene: TRBV10-3; abundance: once; j_gene: TRBJ2-1; CDR3aa: CAISGSRGEQFF; CDR3nt: TGTGCCATCAGTGGTTCTCGGGGTGAGCAGTTCTTC
d_gene: TRBD2; v_gene: TRBV4-2; abundance: NA; j_gene: TRBJ2-1; CDR3aa: CASSQELAPNNEQFF; CDR3nt: TGTGCCAGCAGCCAAGAACTAGCGCCGAACAATGAGCAGTTCTTC
d_gene: NA; v_gene: TRBV4-2; abundance: NA; j_gene: TRBJ2-4; CDR3aa: CASSDLGEGGWNIQYF; CDR3nt: TGTGCCAGCAGCGACCTAGGGGAGGGGGGTTGGAACATTCAGTACTTC
d_gene: TRBD2; v_gene: TRBV7-9; abundance: NA; j_gene: TRBJ2-1; CDR3aa: CASSRTGLAGGTYNEQFF; CDR3nt: TGTGCCAGCAGTCGAACGGGACTAGCGGGAGGAACCTACAATGAGCAGTTCTTC
d_gene: NA; v_gene: TRBV29-1; abundance: NA; j_gene: TRBJ2-1; CDR3aa: CTCAGGSSYNEQFF; CDR3nt: TGCACCTGTGCTGGGGGGAGCTCCTACAATGAGCAGTTCTTC
d_gene: TRBD2; v_gene: TRBV29-1; abundance: once; j_gene: TRBJ2-1; CDR3aa: CSALGLAGAATYNEQFF; CDR3nt: TGCAGCGCCCTGGGACTAGCGGGAGCCGCTACTTACAATGAGCAGTTCTTC
d_gene: TRBD1; v_gene: TRBV30; abundance: NA; j_gene: TRBJ1-5; CDR3aa: CAWSPDRGHQPQHF; CDR3nt: TGTGCCTGGAGTCCCGACAGGGGCCATCAGCCCCAGCATTTT
d_gene: NA; v_gene: TRBV29-1; abundance: NA; j_gene: TRBJ1-1; CDR3aa: CSGGHMNTEAFF; CDR3nt: TGCAGCGGAGGACACATGAACACTGAAGCTTTCTTT
d_gene: NA; v_gene: TRBV9; abundance: NA; j_gene: TRBJ2-1; CDR3aa: CASSVVGSQGRNEQFF; CDR3nt: TGTGCCAGCAGCGTAGTCGGGAGCCAGGGACGGAATGAGCAGTTCTTC
d_gene: TRBD2; v_gene: TRBV2; abundance: once; j_gene: TRBJ2-1; CDR3aa: CASRRFAGEEDEQFF; CDR3nt: TGTGCCAGCAGGCGGTTCGCGGGGGAGGAGGATGAGCAGTTCTTC
d_gene: TRBD1; v_gene: TRBV4-1; abundance: NA; j_gene: TRBJ1-5; CDR3aa: CASSQATGDQPQHF; CDR3nt: TGCGCCAGCAGCCAAGCCACAGGGGATCAGCCCCAGCATTTT
d_gene: NA; v_gene: TRBV11-2; abundance: NA; j_gene: TRBJ2-7; CDR3aa: CASSFYGNSYEQYF; CDR3nt: TGTGCCAGCAGCTTTTACGGGAACTCCTACGAGCAGTACTTC
d_gene: TRBD2; v_gene: TRBV9; abundance: NA; j_gene: TRBJ2-3; CDR3aa: CASSVVGTNTDTQYF; CDR3nt: TGTGCCAGCAGCGTAGTCGGGACTAACACAGATACGCAGTATTTT
d_gene: TRBD1; v_gene: TRBV4-3; abundance: few; j_gene: TRBJ2-3; CDR3aa: CASSQVGTAYTQYF; CDR3nt: TGCGCCAGCAGCCAAGTTGGGACAGCTTATACGCAGTATTTT
d_gene: NA; v_gene: TRBV7-2; abundance: NA; j_gene: TRBJ2-3; CDR3aa: CASSPISRRDTDTQYF; CDR3nt: TGTGCCAGCAGCCCAATCTCTAGACGAGACACAGATACGCAGTATTTT
d_gene: TRBD1; v_gene: TRBV27; abundance: NA; j_gene: TRBJ2-1; CDR3aa: CASSLQGAHEQFF; CDR3nt: TGTGCCAGCAGTTTACAGGGGGCGCATGAGCAGTTCTTC
d_gene: NA; v_gene: TRBV20-1; abundance: NA; j_gene: TRBJ1-2; CDR3aa: CSAREAAGYTF; CDR3nt: TGCAGTGCTAGAGAGGCTGCTGGCTACACCTTC
d_gene: TRBD2; v_gene: TRBV4-3; abundance: NA; j_gene: TRBJ2-3; CDR3aa: CASSPGTSGITNTQYF; CDR3nt: TGCGCCAGCAGCCCTGGGACTAGCGGGATCACAAATACGCAGTATTTT
d_gene: TRBD1; v_gene: TRBV9; abundance: NA; j_gene: TRBJ2-7; CDR3aa: CASSVGDRVPYEQYF; CDR3nt: TGTGCCAGCAGCGTAGGCGACAGGGTGCCCTACGAGCAGTACTTC
d_gene: NA; v_gene: TRBV7-2; abundance: NA; j_gene: TRBJ2-5; CDR3aa: CASSLGRQETQYF; CDR3nt: TGTGCCAGCAGCTTAGGGAGACAGGAGACCCAGTACTTC